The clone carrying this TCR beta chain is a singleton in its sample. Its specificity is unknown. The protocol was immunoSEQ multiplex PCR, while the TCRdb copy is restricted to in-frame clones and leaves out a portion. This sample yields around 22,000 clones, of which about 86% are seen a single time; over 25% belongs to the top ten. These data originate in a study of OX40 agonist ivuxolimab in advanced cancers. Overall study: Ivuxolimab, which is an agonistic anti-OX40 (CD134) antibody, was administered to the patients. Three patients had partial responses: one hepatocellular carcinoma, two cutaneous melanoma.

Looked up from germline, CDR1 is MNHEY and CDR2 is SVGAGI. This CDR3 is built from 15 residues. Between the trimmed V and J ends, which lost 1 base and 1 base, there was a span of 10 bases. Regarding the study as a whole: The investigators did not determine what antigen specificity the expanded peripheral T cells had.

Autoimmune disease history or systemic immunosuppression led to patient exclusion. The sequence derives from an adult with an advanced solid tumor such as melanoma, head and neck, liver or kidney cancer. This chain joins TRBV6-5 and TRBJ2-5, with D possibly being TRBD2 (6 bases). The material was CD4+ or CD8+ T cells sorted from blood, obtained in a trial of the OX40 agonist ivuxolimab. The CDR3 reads CASSYFASVQETQYF. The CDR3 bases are TGTGCCAGCAGTTACTTTGCTAGCGTCCAAGAGACCCAGTACTTC.